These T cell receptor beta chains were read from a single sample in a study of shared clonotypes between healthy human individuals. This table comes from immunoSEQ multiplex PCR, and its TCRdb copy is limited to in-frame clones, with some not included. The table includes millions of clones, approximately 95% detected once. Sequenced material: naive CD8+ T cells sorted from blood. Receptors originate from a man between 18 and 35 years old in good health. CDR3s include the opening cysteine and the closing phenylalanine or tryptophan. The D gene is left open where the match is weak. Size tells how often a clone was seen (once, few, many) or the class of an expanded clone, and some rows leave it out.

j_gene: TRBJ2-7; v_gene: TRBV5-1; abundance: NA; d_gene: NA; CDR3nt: TGCGCCAGCAGCTTGGACAGTGGGTCCTACGAGCAGTACTTC; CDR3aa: CASSLDSGSYEQYF
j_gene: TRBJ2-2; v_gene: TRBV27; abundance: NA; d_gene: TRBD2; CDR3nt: TGTGCCAGCAGTTCTAGCGGGGCCGGGGAGCTGTTTTTT; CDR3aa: CASSSSGAGELFF
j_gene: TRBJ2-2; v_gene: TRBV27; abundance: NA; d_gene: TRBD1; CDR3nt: TGTGCCAGCAGTAGCCTCACAGGGGGCAGGAGCACCGGGGAGCTGTTTTTT; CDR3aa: CASSSLTGGRSTGELFF
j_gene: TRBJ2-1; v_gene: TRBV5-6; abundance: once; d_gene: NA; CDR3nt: TGTGCCAGCAGCTTGAGTAGGACAGTCTCCTACAATGAGCAGTTCTTC; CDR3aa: CASSLSRTVSYNEQFF
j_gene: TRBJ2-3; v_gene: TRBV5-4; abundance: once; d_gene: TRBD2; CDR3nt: TGTGCCAGCAGCTTGGCCGCTAGCGGGGACCTCACAGATACGCAGTATTTT; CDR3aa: CASSLAASGDLTDTQYF
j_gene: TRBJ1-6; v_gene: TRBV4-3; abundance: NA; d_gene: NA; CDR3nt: TGCGCCAGCAGCCAAGACGGCAGCGATAATTCACCCCTCCACTTT; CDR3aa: CASSQDGSDNSPLHF
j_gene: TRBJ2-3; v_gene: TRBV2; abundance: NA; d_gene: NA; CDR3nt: TGTGCCAGCAGTGATGAGTCCTTTCCGGGGAGCACAGATACGCAGTATTTT; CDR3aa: CASSDESFPGSTDTQYF
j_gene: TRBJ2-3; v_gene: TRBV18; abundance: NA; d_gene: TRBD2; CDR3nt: TGTGCCAGCTCACCCCCGGGACTAGGGAGCACAGATACGCAGTATTTT; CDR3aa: CASSPPGLGSTDTQYF
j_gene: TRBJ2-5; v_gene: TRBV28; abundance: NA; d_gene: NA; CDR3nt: TGTGCCAGCACCGAAGGAGAGTCCTTCCCCGGGACCCAGTACTTC; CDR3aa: CASTEGESFPGTQYF
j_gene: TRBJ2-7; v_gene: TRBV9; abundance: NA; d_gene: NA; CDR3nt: TGTGCCAGCAGCCCCGAGGGTAGCTCCTACGAGCAGTACTTC; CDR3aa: CASSPEGSSYEQYF
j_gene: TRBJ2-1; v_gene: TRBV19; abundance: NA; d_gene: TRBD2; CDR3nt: TGTGCCAGTAGTGGGCTAGCGGGACTTACTGAGCAGTTCTTC; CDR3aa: CASSGLAGLTEQFF
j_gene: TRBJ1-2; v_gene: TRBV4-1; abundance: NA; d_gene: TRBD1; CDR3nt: TGCGCCAGCAGCCAAATCGGGACAGATTATGGCTACACCTTC; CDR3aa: CASSQIGTDYGYTF
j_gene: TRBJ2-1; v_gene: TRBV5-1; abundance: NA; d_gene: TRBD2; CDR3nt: TGCGCCAGCAGCTTCGCTAGCGGGGGGAATGAGCAGTTCTTC; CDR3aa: CASSFASGGNEQFF
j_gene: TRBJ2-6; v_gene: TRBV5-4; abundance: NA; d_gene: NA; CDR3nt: TGTGCCAGCACCCATCAGGGTTCTGGGGCCAACGTCCTGACTTTC; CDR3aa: CASTHQGSGANVLTF
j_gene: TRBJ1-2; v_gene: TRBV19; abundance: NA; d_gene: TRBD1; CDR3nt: TGTGCCAGTAGTATCACAGGGGGGGCGTATGGCTACACCTTC; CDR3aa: CASSITGGAYGYTF
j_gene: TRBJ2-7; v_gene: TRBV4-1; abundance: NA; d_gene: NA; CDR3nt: TGCGCCAGCAGCCTCCGGCATGAAACCTACGAGCAGTACTTC; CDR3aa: CASSLRHETYEQYF
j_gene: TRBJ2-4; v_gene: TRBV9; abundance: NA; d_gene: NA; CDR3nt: TGTGCCAGCAGCGTAGGAGGGGGGAGGAAAAACATTCAGTACTTC; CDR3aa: CASSVGGGRKNIQYF
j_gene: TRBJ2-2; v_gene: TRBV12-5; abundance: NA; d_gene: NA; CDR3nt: TGTGCTAGTGGTTTGCCGGACAGCGCCGGGGAGCTGTTTTTT; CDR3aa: CASGLPDSAGELFF
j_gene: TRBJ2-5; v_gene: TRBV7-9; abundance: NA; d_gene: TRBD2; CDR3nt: TGTGCCAGCAGCTCTAGACTAGCGGAACAAGAGACCCAGTACTTC; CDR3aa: CASSSRLAEQETQYF
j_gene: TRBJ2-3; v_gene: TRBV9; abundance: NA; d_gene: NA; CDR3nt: TGTGCCAGCAGCGGTCCTAGCACAGATACGCAGTATTTT; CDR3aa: CASSGPSTDTQYF
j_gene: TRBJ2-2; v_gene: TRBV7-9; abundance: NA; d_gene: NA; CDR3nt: TGTGCCAGCAGCCCAACATCAGGGGTAAACACCGGGGAGCTGTTTTTT; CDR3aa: CASSPTSGVNTGELFF
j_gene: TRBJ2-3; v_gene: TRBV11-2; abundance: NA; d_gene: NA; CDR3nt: TGTGCCAGCAGCTATGTTCTAAGGGATACGCAGTATTTT; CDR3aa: CASSYVLRDTQYF
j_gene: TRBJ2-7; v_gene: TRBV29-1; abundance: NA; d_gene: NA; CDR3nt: TGCAGCGGTTATGGAGGGGCGGACTACGAGCAGTACTTC; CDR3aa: CSGYGGADYEQYF
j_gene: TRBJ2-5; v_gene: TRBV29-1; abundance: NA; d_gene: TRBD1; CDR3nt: TGCAGCGCCCTTCTCGACAGGGTACTTTGGGGGGAGACCCAGTACTTC; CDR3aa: CSALLDRVLWGETQYF
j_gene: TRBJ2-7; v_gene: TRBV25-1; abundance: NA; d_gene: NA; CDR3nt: TGTGCCAGCAGTGGAACAGACTCCTACGAGCAGTACTTC; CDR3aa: CASSGTDSYEQYF
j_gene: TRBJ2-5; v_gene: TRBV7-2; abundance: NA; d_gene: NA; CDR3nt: TGTGCCAGCAGCTTAGTGGGGGGGCAAGACGAGACCCAGTACTTC; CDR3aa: CASSLVGGQDETQYF
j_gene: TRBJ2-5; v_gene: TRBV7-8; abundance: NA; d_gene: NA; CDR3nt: TGTGCCAGCAGCGTAGGGGGCCAAGAGACCCAGTACTTC; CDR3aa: CASSVGGQETQYF
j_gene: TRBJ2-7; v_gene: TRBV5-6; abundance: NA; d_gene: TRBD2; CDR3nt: TGTGCCAGCAGCTTAGTCCTAGCGGCCTCCTACGAGCAGTACTTC; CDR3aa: CASSLVLAASYEQYF
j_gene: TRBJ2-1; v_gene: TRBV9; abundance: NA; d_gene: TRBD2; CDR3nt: TGTGCCAGCAGCGTTAGCGGGAGCCCCCACAATGAGCAGTTCTTC; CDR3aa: CASSVSGSPHNEQFF
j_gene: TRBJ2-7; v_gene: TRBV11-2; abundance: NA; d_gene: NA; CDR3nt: TGTGCCAGCAGCTTAGAGGGACCCGCCACCTACGAGCAGTACTTC; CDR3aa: CASSLEGPATYEQYF
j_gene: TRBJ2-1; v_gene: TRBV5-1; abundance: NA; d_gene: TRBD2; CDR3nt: TGCGCCAGCAGCTTCGAATCCTCAGCGGGGGACCAGTTCTTC; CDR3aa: CASSFESSAGDQFF
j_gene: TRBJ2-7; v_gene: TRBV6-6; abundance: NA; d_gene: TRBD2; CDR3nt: TGTGCCAGCACTAGCGGGAGGTACGAGCAGTACTTC; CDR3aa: CASTSGRYEQYF
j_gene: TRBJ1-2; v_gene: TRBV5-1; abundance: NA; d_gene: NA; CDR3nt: TGCGCCAGCAGCTTATCAGCTAACTATGGCTACACCTTC; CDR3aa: CASSLSANYGYTF